These T cell receptor beta chains were read from a single sample in a study of blood T cell repertoires in COVID-19. Profiling relied on immunoSEQ multiplex PCR, and the TCRdb table lists in-frame clones only, not all of them. The sample shows more than 100,000 clones, approximately 81% of them seen only once. Sequenced material: peripheral blood. The receptor set was obtained from a woman younger than 45 who had recovered from COVID-19. Each CDR3 is given with its conserved first and last residue. The D gene is left open where the match is weak. The listing skips clone size in some rows; elsewhere it reads once, few, many or a size class.

cdr3_nt cdr3_aa v_call d_call j_call clone_size
TGTGCCAGCAGTGTACGCAGGGATAACTATGGCTACACCTTC CASSVRRDNYGYTF TRBV2 - TRBJ1-2 -
TGTGCCAGCAGAAGACCGACAGGGGATCAGCCCCAGCATTTT CASRRPTGDQPQHF TRBV2 TRBD1 TRBJ1-5 -
TGTGCCAGCAGCTTCGGGACAGGGGACACTGAAGCTTTCTTT CASSFGTGDTEAFF TRBV5-6 TRBD1 TRBJ1-1 -
TGTGCCACCGGGACAGGCTCCCACCCTACGGACGAGCAGTACTTC CATGTGSHPTDEQYF TRBV24-1 TRBD1 TRBJ2-7 -
TGTGCCAGCAGCTTACTGTCCCGCGAGGGGGCCAACGTCCTGACTTTC CASSLLSREGANVLTF TRBV7-6 - TRBJ2-6 -
TGTGCCAGCGCAGACAGGGGAGGAGATAATTCACCCCTCCACTTT CASADRGGDNSPLHF TRBV2 TRBD1 TRBJ1-6 -
TGTGCCAGCAGCCCCCCGGGACTGAGCGGGAGGTGGGTGGAGACCCAGTACTTC CASSPPGLSGRWVETQYF TRBV3-1/TRBV3-2 TRBD2 TRBJ2-5 -
TGCGCCAGCAGCCAGAAGGGACAGGAGAACACTGAAGCTTTCTTT CASSQKGQENTEAFF TRBV4-1 TRBD1 TRBJ1-1 -
TGTGCCAGCAGCTTAGGACTAGCGGGCCCCTACGAGCAGTACTTC CASSLGLAGPYEQYF TRBV5-4 TRBD2 TRBJ2-7 once
TGCGCCAGCAGTCCTCAAGAGAATTCACCCCTCCACTTT CASSPQENSPLHF TRBV5-1 - TRBJ1-6 -
TGTGCCAGCAGCCAGAGAACCCGGGTCAACGGGGAAAAACTGTTTTTT CASSQRTRVNGEKLFF TRBV3-1/TRBV3-2 - TRBJ1-4 -
TGCGCCAGCAGCATACCCGGGACGGGGGTGAACACTGAAGCTTTCTTT CASSIPGTGVNTEAFF TRBV5-1 - TRBJ1-1 -
TGTGCCAGCAGGATTGGACAGGGAAGTAATTCACCCCTCCACTTT CASRIGQGSNSPLHF TRBV27 TRBD1 TRBJ1-6 -
TGTGCCAGCAGTTCAGAGAGCGGGAGTTGGGATGAGCAGTTCTTC CASSSESGSWDEQFF TRBV27 TRBD2 TRBJ2-1 -
TGTGCCAGCAGCTTTAAGGGACAGAGCACAGATACGCAGTATTTT CASSFKGQSTDTQYF TRBV5-6 TRBD1 TRBJ2-3 -
TGTGCCAGTAGTATCTCGGAGGCTTTCAGGGGCTACACCTTC CASSISEAFRGYTF TRBV19 - TRBJ1-2 once
TGTGCCACCAGCAGAGGGAGGGTCTCCTACGAGCAGTACTTC CATSRGRVSYEQYF TRBV15 - TRBJ2-7 -
TGTGCCAGCAGCTCGTCGACAGGCAATCAGCCCCAGCATTTT CASSSSTGNQPQHF TRBV7-9 - TRBJ1-5 -
TGTGCCAGCAGTGAGGCCGGGACAGTAATCGAAAAACTGTTTTTT CASSEAGTVIEKLFF TRBV6-1 TRBD1 TRBJ1-4 -
TGTGCCAGCTCACCATCGGTGCAAATGAACACTGAAGCTTTCTTT CASSPSVQMNTEAFF TRBV18 - TRBJ1-1 -
TGCAGTGCTAGTTACGGGACAGGCAAGGGGAATGAGCAGTTCTTC CSASYGTGKGNEQFF TRBV20-1 TRBD1 TRBJ2-1 -
TGCGCCTGTAGCGGGAGCTACAATGAGCAGTTCTTC CACSGSYNEQFF TRBV5-1 TRBD2 TRBJ2-1 once
TGTGCCAGCAGCTTAGGAAGTAACAGACCTAATGAAAAACTGTTTTTT CASSLGSNRPNEKLFF TRBV11-2 - TRBJ1-4 -
TGTGCTAGTGGTTTGGTGGCTGACTTCAAATTCGATGAAAAACTGTTTTTT CASGLVADFKFDEKLFF TRBV12-5 - TRBJ1-4 many
TGTGCCAGCAGTGTTGGTAGCGGGGGGGAGAAAACCCAGTACTTC CASSVGSGGEKTQYF TRBV2 TRBD2 TRBJ2-5 -
TGTGCCAGCAGCCCGGGAAGCAATCAGCCCCAGCATTTT CASSPGSNQPQHF TRBV12-3/TRBV12-4 - TRBJ1-5 once
TGTGCCAGCAGTCCGGGACAGGGGGATCATAGCAATCAGCCCCAGCATTTT CASSPGQGDHSNQPQHF TRBV2 TRBD1 TRBJ1-5 -
TGTGCCTGGAACAGGGGTAGCAATCAGCCCCAGCATTTT CAWNRGSNQPQHF TRBV30 TRBD1 TRBJ1-5 -
TGTGCCAGCAGCCCACCCCCGGGGAGCAGTGAAGCTTTCTTT CASSPPPGSSEAFF TRBV9 - TRBJ1-1 -
TGTGCCAGCAGCCTTACTTCGGGGACAAACACTGAAGCTTTCTTT CASSLTSGTNTEAFF TRBV7-6 - TRBJ1-1 -
TGTGCCAGCAGGCCGGGGACTAACTATGGCTACACCTTC CASRPGTNYGYTF TRBV2 - TRBJ1-2 -
TGTGCCAGCAGCAAAGAAAGGACAGGGATCACCGGGGAGCTGTTTTTT CASSKERTGITGELFF TRBV21-1 - TRBJ2-2 -
TGTGCCAGCAGCTTAGGGGCCAGCGGGTCCCGCACAGATACGCAGTATTTT CASSLGASGSRTDTQYF TRBV11-2 - TRBJ2-3 -
TGTGCCAGCAGTCCCCAGGGAGGCTCACCCCTCCACTTT CASSPQGGSPLHF TRBV27 - TRBJ1-6 few
TGTGCCAGCAGCCTCGAAGGGGGCATAGATACGCAGTATTTT CASSLEGGIDTQYF TRBV3-1/TRBV3-2 TRBD1 TRBJ2-3 -
TGTGCCAGCAGTGAAGAGGGGGCAGTCAACACTGAAGCTTTCTTT CASSEEGAVNTEAFF TRBV6-1 TRBD1 TRBJ1-1 -
TGTGCCAGCAGCGCGACTAGCGGTAGAACAGATACGCAGTATTTT CASSATSGRTDTQYF TRBV2 TRBD2 TRBJ2-3 -
TGTGCCACCAGTGATTCCGGAGGGGAACACTACAATGAGCAGTTCTTC CATSDSGGEHYNEQFF TRBV24-1 - TRBJ2-1 -
TGTGCCAGCAGCTTTAGCCTTAACTACGAGCAGTACTTC CASSFSLNYEQYF TRBV5-6 - TRBJ2-7 -
TGTGCCAGCAGCTTAGGTCGGGACAGGGGGTACACCTTC CASSLGRDRGYTF TRBV7-6 TRBD1 TRBJ1-2 -
TGTGCCAGCAGTGAAAACACAGGGGGGCCCTACGAGCAGTACTTC CASSENTGGPYEQYF TRBV6-1 TRBD1 TRBJ2-7 -
TGCGCCAGCAGCTTGGTGGTAGGACAGGGGTACCAAGAGACCCAGTACTTC CASSLVVGQGYQETQYF TRBV5-1 TRBD1 TRBJ2-5 few
TGTGCCAGCAGCCAAGACCCCGGGGTCTACAATGAGCAGTTCTTC CASSQDPGVYNEQFF TRBV14 - TRBJ2-1 -
TGTGTACGGGGCGGGGTGCGCAATCAGCCCCAGCATTTT CVRGGVRNQPQHF TRBV19 - TRBJ1-5 -
TGTGCCAGCAGTTTGGGGCGGGAGTTCGACGAGCAGTACTTC CASSLGREFDEQYF TRBV27 TRBD2 TRBJ2-7 -
TGTGCCAGCAGTTACTCGGGGGGTCCCTCCTACGAGCAGTACTTC CASSYSGGPSYEQYF TRBV6-6 - TRBJ2-7 -
TGTGCCAGCAGCCAAGGTCCCGGGCTAGCGGGGGTCGCTTCGGATACGCAGTATTTT CASSQGPGLAGVASDTQYF TRBV3-1/TRBV3-2 TRBD2 TRBJ2-3 -
TGCAGCGTTGAAGTGGGGCAGACCCTCGCTGAAGCTTTCTTT CSVEVGQTLAEAFF TRBV29-1 - TRBJ1-1 -
TGCAGCGTTGACCGTAGCACAGATACGCAGTATTTT CSVDRSTDTQYF TRBV29-1 - TRBJ2-3 -
TGCAGCGTTGATGGGCTCGACAGGTCCGCTAGCTATGGCTACACCTTC CSVDGLDRSASYGYTF TRBV29-1 - TRBJ1-2 -